This record covers a single T cell receptor beta chain. What it recognizes is unknown. The table came from immunoSEQ multiplex PCR; TCRdb's copy has only in-frame clones and leaves some out. The sample has approximately 150,000 clones; around nine tenths are singletons. The germline V gene encodes CDR1 SGHDN and CDR2 FVKESK. Trimming stripped 4 bases from V and 8 bases from J, with 14 bases between. The CDR3 has 13 residues. This entry comes from a study of lymphopenia after photon versus proton radiotherapy. Regarding the study as a whole: Under photons, naive T cells and diversity fell while effector/memory populations rose. Oligoclonal CD8+ Temra expansion after nadir drove photon patients' diversity drop. Survival link was tested only in deceased patients; proton benefit remains a possibility.

The origin of this receptor is a man between 45 and 60 years old with gastric cancer. The V gene is TRBV14, the J gene TRBJ1-2, with a possible D match to TRBD1 (5 bases). This material consisted of peripheral blood, taken from a patient treated with photon-based radiotherapy. Here the CDR3 reads CASSPWGSRGYTF. DNA for the CDR3: TGTGCCAGCAGCCCTTGGGGGTCCCGCGGCTACACCTTC.